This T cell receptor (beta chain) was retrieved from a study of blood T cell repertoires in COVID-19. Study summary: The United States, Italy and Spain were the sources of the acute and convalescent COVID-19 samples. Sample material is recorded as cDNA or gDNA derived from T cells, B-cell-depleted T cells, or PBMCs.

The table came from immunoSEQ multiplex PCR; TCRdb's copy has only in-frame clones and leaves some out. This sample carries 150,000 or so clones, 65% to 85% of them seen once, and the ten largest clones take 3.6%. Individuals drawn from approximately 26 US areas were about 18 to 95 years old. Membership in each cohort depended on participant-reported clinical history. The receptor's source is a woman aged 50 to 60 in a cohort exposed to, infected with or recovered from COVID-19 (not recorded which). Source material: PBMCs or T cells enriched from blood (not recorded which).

The DNA of the CDR3 is TGTGCCAGCAGCCCCTACAGGGAAGGGCTAAATCAGCCCCAGCATTTT. This gives the protein CASSPYREGLNQPQHF. This chain links TRBV5-4 with TRBJ1-5; a weak D match, TRBD1 (6 bases). V lost 4 bases and J 4 bases, leaving 18 bases between the germline ends. CDR1 and CDR2 from the germline V gene are SGHNT and YYREEE (reference sequence). This CDR3 has 16 residues. Full variable domain (missing parts from reference TRBV5-4 and TRBJ1-5): ETGVTQSPTHLIKTRGQQVTLRCSSQSGHNTVSWYQQALGQGPQFIFQYYREEENGRGNFPPRFSGLQFPNYSSELNVNALELDDSALYLCASSPYREGLNQPQHFGDGTRLSIL.